This TCR beta chain comes out of a study of tissue T cells after allogeneic stem cell transplantation. Clones were sequenced by immunoSEQ multiplex PCR, and TCRdb holds only the in-frame ones, with some missing. The sample yields about 6,800 clones, approximately 34% seen once. The sample's time point: mouse harvest day 14 after allogeneic transplant. Mouse grafts combined 10^7 T-cell-depleted bone marrow cells with 10^6 splenic CD5+ T cells. A remark on this clone: Here the gene names and germline are mouse.

The sequence was collected from a female BALB/c mouse given C57BL/6 T cells with graft-versus-host disease after an allogeneic hematopoietic cell transplant. The sequencing input was skin.

The CDR3 DNA, read in part, is TGTGCCTGGAGTCTCTCTGCAAACTCCGACTACACC. It encodes CAWSLSANSDYT. The whole CDR3 sequence is CAWSLSANSDYTF. This chain connects TRBV31 to TRBJ1-2; D gene ambiguous. With the read ending 1 residue before the CDR3 end, the germline J gene is used to fill in that end. V lost 0 bases and J 0 bases, leaving 5 bases between the germline ends. The V gene's germline CDR1 is GKSSPN and CDR2 SITVG. There are 13 residues in the CDR3.